This TCR beta chain was observed in a study of blood T cell repertoires in COVID-19 (dated by TCRdb to 2018 to 2020). For the study in its entirety: Collaborator samples came from the United States, Italy and Spain and covered acute and convalescent phases of COVID-19. Where HLA class I and class II types were available, the types were taken from metadata supplied by the sample provider, not from assay-based typing. A de-identified subject ID, COVID-19 status, age in years and sex were almost always included in the sample metadata. Samples were obtained from the ongoing ImmuneRACE study (first 160 participants) and from over a thousand subjects provided by 6 global collaborators. The prospective study material was composed of cDNA or gDNA derived from T cells, B-cell-depleted T cells, or PBMCs. A freely available public database, intended as a resource for researchers studying the immune response to SARS-CoV-2, is where the repertoires were released. The dataset comprised deeply sampled blood TCRbeta repertoires from subjects exposed to, actively infected with, or recovered from COVID-19. Beyond this particular receptor, the publication reports: The amount of clinical and demographic metadata varied by source and participant and was provided uncurated.

Enrolling through a virtual design, the prospective study's participants ranged in age from roughly 18 to 95 years and lived across some 22 United States geographic areas. To assign participants to cohorts, the prospective study relied on clinical history that participants themselves reported in a screening survey and a study questionnaire. ImmuneRACE Cohort 3 recovered participants were defined by two consecutive negative NP/OP PCR tests, healthcare professional clearance, or symptom resolution. In the prospective study, whole blood, serum and a nasopharyngeal or oropharyngeal swab were collected from each participant by mobile phlebotomists. Over a 2-month period, participants in the prospective study had the option of providing additional blood draws and questionnaires. Blood samples from the prospective study were shipped frozen or at room temperature prior to DNA extraction. The CDR3 goes from the cysteine to the phenylalanine over 17 residues. Only the CDR3 DNA stays, 51 bases, in frame from base 1. Unmatched junction bases come to 16, with V trimmed by 4 bases and J by 4 bases. The germline V gene gives CDR1 as SGHRS and CDR2 as YFSETQ.

With regard to this clone: Which antigen it targets is not known. No base quality values were provided; no much bigger clone lies one nucleotide off.

TCRbeta CDR3 regions were amplified from genomic DNA using the immunoSEQ Assay, a bias-controlled multiplex PCR. For the original study's pipeline: Within the assay, amplification of reference gene primers was used to estimate how many nucleated cells each sample contained. To quantify the absolute abundance of each unique TCRbeta CDR3 rearrangement, sequence reads were collapsed and filtered. For each sample, productive Simpson clonality was calculated by taking the square root of Simpson's diversity index across productive rearrangements. TCRdb obtained this table from immuneACCESS and retained in-frame rearrangements with V and J assigned. These tables miss some clones; where compared with another copy, unresolved V genes account for less than half of the shortfall, and the remainder is unexplained. That table gives V, J and clone size, and the DNA gave D and trimming. In all, the sample holds a few hundred thousand clones, and about four fifths of those were seen once. The ten largest account for approximately 5% of the sample.

What was sequenced was PBMCs or T cells enriched from blood (not recorded which). The sequence was collected from a woman in her forties or fifties who had recovered from COVID-19. The V and J genes are TRBV5-1 and TRBJ2-5, and TRBD2 matches 7 of the central bases. The CDR3 sequence is CASSGKVRGTGGETQYF. The nucleotide sequence reads as follows: TGCGCCAGCAGCGGGAAGGTGCGGGGGACCGGAGGAGAGACCCAGTACTTC.